This entry concerns a single T cell receptor beta chain. The antigen remains unidentified. This sample was taken from a study of glioma-infiltrating T cells. Broader study findings: Above-expected tissue-blood divergence occurred in all gliomas, most in low-grade ones. Very few CDR3 sequences were shared between tissue and blood.

Using RNA template, CDR3s of TCR alpha and beta were amplified with iRepertoire arm-PCR. Tissue mRNA or PBMC total RNA, about 95-450 ng, went into one-step reverse transcription and amplification. Via MiXCR, TCRdb re-called the multiplex PCR reads, giving one row per CDR3 protein. The sample lists fewer than 200,000 distinct CDR3 sequences; approximately 40% were seen once. The V gene's germline CDR1 is KGHDR and CDR2 SFDVKD. V was trimmed by 0 bases and J by 6 bases, leaving 16 bases between them. CDR3 length equals 16 residues. The clonotype comes from a human donor with low-grade glioma or glioblastoma, undergoing nonglioma brain surgery, or in good health (not recorded which). The specimen sequenced was glioma tissue, nonneoplastic brain tissue, or PBMCs (not recorded which). The genes are TRBV24-1 and TRBJ1-1, with D perhaps TRBD1 (5 bases). The CDR3 DNA reads TGTGCCACCAGTGATTTGCAGGGAAAGATTGGGTCTGAAGCTTTCTTT. Amino acids: CATSDLQGKIGSEAFF.